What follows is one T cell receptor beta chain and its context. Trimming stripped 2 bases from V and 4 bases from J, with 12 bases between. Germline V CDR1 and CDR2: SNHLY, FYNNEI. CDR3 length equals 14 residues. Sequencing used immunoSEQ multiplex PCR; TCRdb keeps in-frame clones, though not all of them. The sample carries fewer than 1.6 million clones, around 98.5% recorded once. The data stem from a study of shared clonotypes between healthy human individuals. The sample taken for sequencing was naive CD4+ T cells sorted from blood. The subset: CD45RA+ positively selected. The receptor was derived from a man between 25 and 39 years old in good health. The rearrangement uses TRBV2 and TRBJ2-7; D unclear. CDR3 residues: CASSEPVLIYEQYF. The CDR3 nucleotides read TGTGCCAGCAGTGAACCGGTTCTTATATACGAGCAGTACTTC.